This T cell receptor beta chain came from a study of blood T cells in healthy people across ages. Study in general: Researchers report that template switching captured about one barcoded beta molecule per two T cells. Broader study findings: Higher diversity, along with more naive CD4+ cells, distinguished long-lived donors from aged donors.

This clonotype was seen a handful of times. Antigen unknown. Every sample yielded at least 6.5 million isolated PBMCs. The V and J ends lost 8 bases and 4 bases respectively, with 14 bases between them. Germline V gene data show CDR1 as SEHNR and CDR2 as FQNEAQ (reference sequence). The CDR3 spans 13 residues. Then a second PCR, running about 7 to 11 cycles, was carried out with a sample-barcoded 5' primer and a J-beta primer mix. TCRdb analysed the 5' RACE reads with MiXCR anew, one entry per CDR3 protein. The sample carries about 1,800,000 distinct CDR3 sequences, under 30% recorded once. The sample taken for sequencing was blood. This receptor was identified in a young woman in good health. The chain uses TRBV7-9 and TRBJ1-2; D unresolved. The CDR3 nucleotides read TGTGCCAGCTCAACCGTACTTAGCTATGGCTACACCTTC. Protein sequence: CASSTVLSYGYTF.